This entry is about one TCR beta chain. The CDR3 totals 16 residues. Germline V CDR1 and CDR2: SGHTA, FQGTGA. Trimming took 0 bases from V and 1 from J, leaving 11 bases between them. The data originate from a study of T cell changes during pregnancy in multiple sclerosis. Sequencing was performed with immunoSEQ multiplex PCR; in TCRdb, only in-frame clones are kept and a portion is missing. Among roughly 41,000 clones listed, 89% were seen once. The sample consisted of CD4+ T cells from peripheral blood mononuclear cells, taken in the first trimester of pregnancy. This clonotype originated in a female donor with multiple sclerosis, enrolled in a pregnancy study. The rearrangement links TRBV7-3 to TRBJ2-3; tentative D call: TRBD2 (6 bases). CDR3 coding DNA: TGTGCCAGCAGCTTAACTGACGGCGGGGGCACAGATACGCAGTATTTT. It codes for CASSLTDGGGTDTQYF.